Listed here are 26 T cell receptor beta chains from one sample, sequenced in a study of long-term antiretroviral therapy in people with HIV. Survey level was the resolution at which the v3.0 immunoSEQ assay ran. TCRdb keeps only in-frame clones here, not all; method: immunoSEQ multiplex PCR. Of about 19,000 clones detected, over 65% appear once; the ten largest clones hold under 15%. Specimen: unsorted PBMCs, collected 0.5 years before starting antiretroviral therapy. The receptors shown here come from a woman in her forties or fifties with HIV.

The V call is TRBV27, the J call TRBJ2-6, with 11 nucleotides matching TRBD1. V lost 1 base, J lost 3 bases, and 2 bases stayed unmatched. CDR3 size: 17 residues. From germline, CDR1 is MNHEY and CDR2 SMNVEV (reference sequence). The CDR3 DNA sequence: TGTGCCAGCAGTTTATGGACAGGGGGCAGTGGGGCCAACGTCCTGACTTTC. It yields the protein CASSLWTGGSGANVLTF.

The rearrangement uses TRBV11-2 and TRBJ2-3; 9 nucleotides align to TRBD1. The CDR3 is 16 amino acids. Germline CDR1 is SGHAT and CDR2 is FQNNGV. Unmatched junction bases numbered 9, after V lost 5 bases and J lost 3 bases. The CDR3 nucleotides read TGTGCCAGCAGCCAGGCCGCGGGACAGGGAACAGATACGCAGTATTTT. Translation: CASSQAAGQGTDTQYF.

Sample share makes this clone medium-sized. The rearrangement joins TRBV10-1 to TRBJ2-7, with 10 bases fitting TRBD2. Germline assignment: CDR1 WNHNN and CDR2 SYGVQD (reference sequence). Unmatched junction bases numbered 10, after V lost 6 bases and J lost 2 bases. CDR3 size: 16 residues. Written as DNA, the CDR3 is TGCGCCAGCAGGAATAGCGTGAGCGGGGGGGCCTACGAGCAGTACTTC. It encodes CASRNSVSGGAYEQYF.

This clone was observed once. The same CDR3 can be traced to other DNA sequences in this sample. V gene TRBV18 combines with J gene TRBJ1-1; no clear D. Germline CDR1 KGHSH, CDR2 LQKENI. Trimming took 2 bases from V and 0 from J, leaving 7 bases between them. This CDR3 has 14 amino acids. The CDR3 coding sequence is TGTGCCAGCTCACCATCGGTCTTGAACACTGAAGCTTTCTTT. Protein: CASSPSVLNTEAFF.

This chain links TRBV4-1 with TRBJ2-7; D might be TRBD1 (5 bases). Germline values: CDR1 MGHRA, CDR2 YSYEKL. This CDR3 spans 15 amino acids. V was cut by 1 base and J by 2 bases, with 12 bases left in between. CDR3 sequence reads: CASSQGQPAAYEQYF. DNA for the CDR3: TGCGCCAGCAGCCAAGGACAGCCCGCAGCCTACGAGCAGTACTTC.

V is TRBV5-1 and J is TRBJ2-7, with 9 bases identical to TRBD1. The CDR3 has 15 amino acids. V lost 4 bases to trimming and J lost 1 base; unmatched junction nucleotides: 6. Germline CDR1 SGHRS, CDR2 YFSETQ. The CDR3 loop is CASSATGTGSYEQYV. The CDR3 bases are TGCGCCAGCAGCGCCACCGGGACAGGGTCCTACGAGCAGTACGTC.

The chain joins TRBV5-1 to TRBJ1-4; no reliable D call. The CDR3 sequence is 17 residues long. Deletions cut 4 bases from V and 0 bases from J, with 16 bases between. Germline V CDR1 and CDR2: SGHRS, YFSETQ. The CDR3 DNA reads TGCGCCAGCAGCCCTTCGGGGTTTGTGGCAACTAATGAAAAACTGTTTTTT. Translated: CASSPSGFVATNEKLFF.

The chain carries TRBV5-1 and TRBJ1-5; the D is unclear. Germline V gene sequence: CDR1 SGHRS, CDR2 YFSETQ. Trimming took 0 bases from V and 6 from J, leaving 10 bases between them. The CDR3 length is 14 residues. The CDR3 sequence: CASSLDGKGQPQHF. Written as DNA, the CDR3 is TGCGCCAGCAGCTTGGACGGGAAAGGTCAGCCCCAGCATTTT.

The CDR3 is CASSARTGVQETQYF. The CDR3 nucleotides read TGTGCCAGCAGCGCAAGGACAGGGGTACAAGAGACCCAGTACTTC. The gene calls are TRBV7-9 and TRBJ2-5; 9 bases map to TRBD1. This CDR3 has 15 amino acids. V was clipped by 5 bases and J by 2 bases; unmatched bases: 6. Germline lookup yields CDR1 SEHNR and CDR2 FQNEAQ (reference sequence).

The chain links TRBV5-8 to TRBJ1-3; 9 bases line up with TRBD1. The length of the CDR3 is 19 residues. V lost 0 bases and J lost 3; bases outside the gene matches: 13. Germline CDR1 and CDR2: SGHTS and YDEGEE. This CDR3 reads CASSLGHRDRVIIGNTIYF. In nucleotides, the CDR3 is TGTGCCAGCAGCTTGGGACACCGGGACAGGGTAATCATTGGAAACACCATATATTTT.

The chain combines TRBV12-5 with TRBJ2-5; D uncertain. Trimming cost V 4 bases and J 0 bases, with 6 bases left between them. Germline V gives CDR1 LGHNT, CDR2 FRNRAP. This CDR3 has 13 amino acids. The CDR3 loop is CASGSDNQETQYF. CDR3 nucleotide sequence: TGTGCTAGTGGTTCCGACAACCAAGAGACCCAGTACTTC.

This chain links TRBV5-1 with TRBJ2-5; D is perhaps TRBD1 or TRBD2 (7 bases each). Germline V lookup: CDR1 SGHRS, CDR2 YFSETQ. The V end lost 4 bases, the J end lost 1 base, and 20 bases lay between the germline ends. The CDR3 is 17 amino acids. In nucleotides, the CDR3 is TGCGCCAGCAGCAGCGGGACAGTCAGCCTGGGCCAAGAGACCCAGTACTTC. Protein product: CASSSGTVSLGQETQYF.

The chain uses TRBV4-1 and TRBJ1-1; D is ambiguous. The germline CDR1 and CDR2 sequences are MGHRA and YSYEKL. The CDR3 runs 12 residues. V lost 1 base to trimming and J lost 9 bases, with 9 bases between them. CDR3 in amino acids: CASSQGNKKAFF. Written as DNA, the CDR3 is TGCGCCAGCAGCCAAGGTAACAAAAAAGCTTTCTTT.

The chain links TRBV5-1 to TRBJ1-1; 9 nucleotides line up with TRBD1. Losses at the gene ends were 0 bases for V and 5 bases for J; bases not matched to a gene: 8. Germline CDR1 is SGHRS and CDR2 is YFSETQ. The CDR3 length is 16 residues. CDR3 sequence (DNA): TGCGCCAGCAGCTTGGCGGGACAGGGAGGTCGAACTGAAGCTTTCTTT. Protein: CASSLAGQGGRTEAFF.

The CDR3 region has the DNA TGCGCCAGCAGCCTCGGACAGGGGGTGAACACTGAAGCTTTCTTT. Encoded protein: CASSLGQGVNTEAFF. The rearrangement links TRBV5-1 to TRBJ1-1, with TRBD1 matching over 10 bases. The CDR3 contains 15 residues. The V segment lost 4 bases and the J segment 0 bases; nucleotides outside the gene matches: 3. Germline V CDR1 and CDR2: SGHRS, YFSETQ.

V is TRBV7-2 and J is TRBJ2-7, with unresolved D. CDR3 length equals 14 residues. The V and J ends lost 1 base and 0 bases respectively, with 7 bases between them. Germline CDR1 reads SGHTA; CDR2 reads FQGNSA. The CDR3 nucleotides read TGTGCCAGCAGCTTAGGTTCAGTCTCCTACGAGCAGTACTTC. Translating it yields CASSLGSVSYEQYF.

This clone has more than one count but fewer than ten. This chain connects TRBV4-1 to TRBJ1-6; 9 bases map to TRBD1. CDR3 size: 21 residues. Germline CDR1 is MGHRA and CDR2 is YSYEKL. Unmatched junction bases numbered 20, after V lost 2 bases and J lost 6 bases. The DNA of the CDR3 is TGCGCCAGCAGCCAACCCGTGGAACCAAAAAAACAGGGGGCAATTAATTCACCCCTCCACTTT. Amino acids: CASSQPVEPKKQGAINSPLHF.

The chain carries TRBV14 and TRBJ2-2; D not certain. The germline gives CDR1 SGHDN, CDR2 FVKESK. This CDR3 region has 16 residues. Trimming took off 1 base at V and 1 base at J, with 10 bases between the two ends. CDR3 residues: CASSQGVNWNTGELFF. The DNA of the CDR3 is TGTGCCAGCAGCCAAGGGGTAAATTGGAACACCGGGGAGCTGTTTTTT.

The chain carries TRBV7-2 and TRBJ1-4; tentative D call: TRBD1 (5 bases). The CDR3 totals 16 residues. In germline, CDR1 is SGHTA, CDR2 FQGNSA. V shed 5 bases and J shed 0 bases, with 13 bases lying between them. The CDR3: CASSPRTFATNEKLFF. CDR3 DNA: TGTGCCAGCAGCCCCCGGACATTTGCAACTAATGAAAAACTGTTTTTT.

The chain is built from TRBV20-1 and TRBJ1-1; D might be TRBD1 (6 bases). The length of the CDR3 is 10 residues. Between the trimmed V and J ends, which lost 5 bases and 13 bases, there was a span of 14 bases. Looked up from germline, CDR1 is DFQATT and CDR2 is SNEGSKA (reference sequence). The CDR3 is CSASTYRVFF. The CDR3 nucleotides are TGCAGTGCTTCCACCTACAGGGTTTTCTTT.

This chain links TRBV13 with TRBJ2-1, with a possible D match to TRBD1 (5 bases). The CDR3 spans 14 residues. The ends were cut back, 1 base at V and 8 bases at J, with 12 bases in the middle. The V gene's germline CDR1 is PRHDT and CDR2 FYEKMQ (reference sequence). The CDR3 loop reads CASSLDAGWDEQFF. In DNA, the CDR3 is TGTGCCAGCAGCTTAGACGCAGGGTGGGATGAGCAGTTCTTC.

The chain joins TRBV29-1 to TRBJ1-1, with D maybe TRBD1 (5 bases). The germline V gene has CDR1 SQVTM and CDR2 ANQGSEA. The CDR3 has 13 amino acids. With 6 bases removed from V and 2 bases from J, the gap between germline ends came to 13 bases. This CDR3 reads CSVVPWTNTEAFF. CDR3 nucleotide sequence: TGCAGCGTCGTTCCGTGGACAAACACTGAAGCTTTCTTT.

The chain combines TRBV12-5 with TRBJ2-1; D remains ambiguous. Germline V gene data show CDR1 as LGHNT and CDR2 as FRNRAP. V lost 6 bases and J 4 bases, leaving 7 bases between the germline ends. This CDR3 has 12 amino acids. CDR3 residues: CASGLGYNEQFF. As DNA, the CDR3 is TGTGCTAGTGGCCTAGGGTACAATGAGCAGTTCTTC.

The chain couples TRBV9 to TRBJ1-1, with unresolved D. The CDR3 consists of 17 residues. Trimming left V 3 bases short and J 4 bases short, with 22 bases between. Germline V gene lookup returns CDR1 SGDLS and CDR2 YYNGEE. Here the CDR3 reads CASSANPRTSEGTEAFF. The CDR3 nucleotides read TGTGCCAGCAGCGCCAACCCTCGGACTTCAGAGGGCACTGAAGCTTTCTTT.

This sequence joins TRBV7-8 and TRBJ2-1, with 11 nucleotides matching TRBD2. This CDR3 spans 15 amino acids. The V gene end was trimmed by 5 bases and the J gene end by 10 bases; junction bases not matched to a gene: 10. From germline, CDR1 is SGHVS and CDR2 FQNEAQ. DNA for the CDR3: TGTGCCAGCAGCCTTAGCGGGGGGGCTTTGTGGGAGCAGTTCTTC. Translated, it gives CASSLSGGALWEQFF.

This chain uses TRBV27 with TRBJ2-6, with D perhaps matching TRBD1 (6 bases). Trimming stripped 4 bases from V and 4 bases from J, with 11 bases between. Per germline, CDR1 MNHEY and CDR2 SMNVEV (reference sequence). CDR3 size: 15 residues. This CDR3 is CASSWGQNGANVLTF. CDR3 bases: TGTGCCAGCAGTTGGGGGCAAAACGGGGCCAACGTCCTGACTTTC.